The entry below gives a single TCR beta chain sequence along with its context. Per the original methods: Estimates of nucleated cell counts were drawn from the amplification of reference gene primers. Generated by immunoSEQ multiplex PCR, the TCRdb table keeps only in-frame clones and is missing some. Clone size and the V and J calls come from that table; the DNA yielded D and trimming. The sample shows around 110,000 clones, roughly 90% of them seen only once. This CDR3 contains 18 residues. Trimming shortened V by 4 bases and J by 2 bases, and 22 bases separated the two germline ends. Germline-derived CDR1 and CDR2 are WNHNN and SYGVQD (reference sequence). The data belong to a study of blood T cell repertoires in COVID-19. Study details: Sites in the United States, Italy and Spain provided acute and convalescent COVID-19 samples.

Source material: peripheral blood. The chain has TRBV10-1 and TRBJ2-3, with D tentatively TRBD1 (6 bases). The clonotype originates from a man in his forties with active or convalescent COVID-19. Here the CDR3 reads CASSGAREGQSITDTQYF. The CDR3 DNA is TGCGCCAGCAGTGGGGCCAGGGAAGGACAGTCTATCACAGATACGCAGTATTTT.